This entry features one T cell receptor beta chain sequence. The data derive from a study of beta chain features in type 1 diabetes. Study-level background: Across every sample, around 98 million sorted cells were examined in total.

CD4+ naive, central memory, regulatory and stem cell-like memory cells were sorted via CD45RO/CCR7/CD25/CD127/CD95/CD27. Sequencing targeted expressed TCRB transcripts, as all isolated RNA had been reverse transcribed. Sequencing was performed with immunoSEQ multiplex PCR; in TCRdb, only in-frame clones are kept and a portion is missing. There are about 140,000 clones in the sample; about 9.1% occur only once, and 0.65% lies in the top ten. The CDR3 has 15 residues. The junction had 3 bases not matched to a gene; V was cut back by 3 bases and J by 5 bases. CDR1 is LNHDA and CDR2 is SQIVND in the germline V gene (reference sequence).

The sequencing sample was made of central memory CD4+ T cells from blood. This clonotype originated in a woman aged 35 to 49 in good health. The chain recombines TRBV19 with TRBJ1-5; TRBD1 matches 11 bases. This chain's CDR3 is CASSIWTGGHQPQHF. CDR3 nucleotide sequence: TGTGCCAGTAGTATTTGGACAGGGGGCCATCAGCCCCAGCATTTT. The complete variable domain, with remaining parts taken from reference TRBV19 and TRBJ1-5, reads DGGITQSPKYLFRKEGQNVTLSCEQNLNHDAMYWYRQDPGQGLRLIYYSQIVNDFQKGDIAEGYSVSREKKESFPLTVTSAQKNPTAFYLCASSIWTGGHQPQHFGDGTRLSIL.